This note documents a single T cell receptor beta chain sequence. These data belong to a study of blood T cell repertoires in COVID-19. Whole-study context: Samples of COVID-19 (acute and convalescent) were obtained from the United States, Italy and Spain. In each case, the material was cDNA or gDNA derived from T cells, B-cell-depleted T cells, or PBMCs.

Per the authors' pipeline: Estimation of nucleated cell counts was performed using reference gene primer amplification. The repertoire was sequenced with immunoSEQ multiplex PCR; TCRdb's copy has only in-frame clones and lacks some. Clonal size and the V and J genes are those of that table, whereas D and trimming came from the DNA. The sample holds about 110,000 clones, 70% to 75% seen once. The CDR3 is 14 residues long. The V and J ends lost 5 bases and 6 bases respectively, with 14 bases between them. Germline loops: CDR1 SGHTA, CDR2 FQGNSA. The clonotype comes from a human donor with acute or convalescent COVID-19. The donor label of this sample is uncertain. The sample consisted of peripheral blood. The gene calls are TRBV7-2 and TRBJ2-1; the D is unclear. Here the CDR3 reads CASSPLRRVNEQFF. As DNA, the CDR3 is TGTGCCAGCAGCCCTCTCCGTCGGGTCAATGAGCAGTTCTTC.